The clone carrying this T cell receptor (beta chain) was seen many times. Documented time point: newly diagnosed GD, antithyroid drugs for less than 3 months. With RNA extracted from PBMCs as input, the TCR library was made. The data originate from a study of regulatory T cells in long-lasting Graves disease. Sequencing libraries for TCR beta were prepared with iRepertoire HTBI primers and Arm-PCR of CDR3 regions. TCRdb reanalysed the multiplex PCR reads using MiXCR and keeps one entry per CDR3 protein. This table holds some 500,000 distinct CDR3 sequences, roughly 16% found once. V was clipped by 3 bases and J by 7 bases; unmatched bases: 12. Germline-derived CDR1 and CDR2 are SGHRS and YFSETQ. This CDR3 has 16 amino acids. Another study also made use of these data, one on T cells in Graves' hyperthyroidism and ophthalmopathy.

Material: peripheral blood mononuclear cells (PBMCs), obtained at new diagnosis, from a patient treated with antithyroid drugs. The chain carries TRBV5-1 and TRBJ2-1; TRBD2 aligns across 8 bases. The receptor comes from a middle-aged woman with Graves disease. The CDR3 here is CASSSASSGGRNEQFF. The CDR3 DNA sequence: TGCGCCAGCAGCTCAGCCTCGAGCGGGGGAAGGAATGAGCAGTTCTTC.